The source of this T cell receptor beta chain is a study of blood T cell repertoires in COVID-19. Overall study context: Material from acute and convalescent COVID-19 was sourced from the United States, Italy and Spain.

Clinical histories supplied by participants themselves formed the basis of cohort assignment. Original processing notes: Reference gene primers were amplified, and this amplification served to estimate nucleated cell counts. Repertoires were generated with immunoSEQ multiplex PCR, while TCRdb's copy carries only in-frame clones and drops some. That table gives V, J and clone size, and the DNA gave D and trimming. The repertoire includes about 220,000 clones, over 75% of them detected once, and around 3.4% sits in the top ten. The specimen was PBMCs or T cells enriched from blood (not recorded which). The TCR sequence derives from a woman in her sixties or seventies who had recovered from COVID-19.

The DNA of the CDR3 is TGTGCCAGCAGCCAGAGAAGCCGGGACAGGGATGAAAAACTGTTTTTT. Protein product: CASSQRSRDRDEKLFF. The gene calls are TRBV3-1 (or the pseudogene TRBV3-2) and TRBJ1-4; 9 nucleotides match TRBD1. CDR1 and CDR2 from the germline V gene are LGHDT and YNNKEL (reference sequence). V lost 3 bases and J lost 6; bases outside the gene matches: 8. The CDR3 sequence is 16 residues long.